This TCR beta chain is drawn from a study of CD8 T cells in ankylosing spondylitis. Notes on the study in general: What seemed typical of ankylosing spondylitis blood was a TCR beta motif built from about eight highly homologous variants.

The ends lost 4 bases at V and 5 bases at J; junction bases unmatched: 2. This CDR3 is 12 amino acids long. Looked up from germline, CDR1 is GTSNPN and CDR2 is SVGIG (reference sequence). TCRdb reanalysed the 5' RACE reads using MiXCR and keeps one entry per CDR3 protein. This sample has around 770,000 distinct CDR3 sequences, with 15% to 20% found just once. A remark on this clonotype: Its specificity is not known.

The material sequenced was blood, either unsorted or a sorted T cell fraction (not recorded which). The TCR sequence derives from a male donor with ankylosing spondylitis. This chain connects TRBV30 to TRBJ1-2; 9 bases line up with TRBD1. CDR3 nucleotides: TGTGCCTGGATGGGACAGGGTTATGGCTACACCTTC. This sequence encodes CAWMGQGYGYTF. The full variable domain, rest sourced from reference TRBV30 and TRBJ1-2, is SQTIHQWPATLVQPVGSPLSLECTVEGTSNPNLYWYRQAAGRGLQLLFYSVGIGQISSEVPQNLSASRPQDRQFILSSKKLLLSDSGFYLCAWMGQGYGYTFGSGTRLTVV.